This T cell receptor beta chain was captured by sequencing in a study of prognosis after radiotherapy for stage I lung cancer. V shed 8 bases and J shed 1 base, with 13 bases lying between them. CDR1 is SNHLY, CDR2 FYNNEI, per germline. The CDR3 runs to 14 residues. By proportion, this clonotype is medium-sized. Starting from genomic DNA, TCR beta CDR3 was amplified through two-round multiplex PCR. Gene-specific primers for each TRBV and TRBJ gene drove first-round PCR. In TCRdb, the multiplex PCR reads were re-called with MiXCR into one record per CDR3 protein. Here the sample spans about 14,000 distinct CDR3 sequences, 31% being singletons.

The sequencing here drew on PBMCs, taken before or after stereotactic body radiation therapy (not recorded which). The chain is built from TRBV2 and TRBJ2-3; D unresolved. The clonotype comes from a donor of 50 years or more with non-small cell lung cancer. The DNA of the CDR3 is TGTGCCAGCGGCCGGACGGACCGCACAGATACGCAGTATTTT. Translated: CASGRTDRTDTQYF.